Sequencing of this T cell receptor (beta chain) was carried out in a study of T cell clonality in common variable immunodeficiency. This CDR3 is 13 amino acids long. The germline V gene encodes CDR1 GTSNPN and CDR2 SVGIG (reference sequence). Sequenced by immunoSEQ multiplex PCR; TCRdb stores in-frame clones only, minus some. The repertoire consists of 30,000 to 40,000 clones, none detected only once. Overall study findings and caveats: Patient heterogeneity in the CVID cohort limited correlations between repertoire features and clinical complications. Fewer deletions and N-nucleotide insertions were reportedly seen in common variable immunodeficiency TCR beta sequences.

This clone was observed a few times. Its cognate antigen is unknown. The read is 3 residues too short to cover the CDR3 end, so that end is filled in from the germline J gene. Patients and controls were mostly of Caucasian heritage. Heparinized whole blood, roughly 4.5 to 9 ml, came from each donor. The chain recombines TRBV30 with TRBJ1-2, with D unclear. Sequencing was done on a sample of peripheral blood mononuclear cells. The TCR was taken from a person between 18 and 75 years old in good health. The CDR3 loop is CAWASSGSDDYTF. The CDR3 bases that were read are TGTGCCTGGGCATCTAGCGGGTCCGACGAC.